Each of the 23 T cell receptor beta chains below was sequenced from the same sample in a study of early T cells in non-severe SARS-CoV-2 infection. TCRdb reprocessed the 5' RACE reads via MiXCR and lists one record per CDR3 protein. The sample shows 40,000 to 55,000 distinct CDR3 sequences, approximately 12% of them seen only once. Sequenced material: whole blood. The receptors originated from an adult who was a healthcare worker with PCR-confirmed SARS-CoV-2 infection or an uninfected control (not recorded which).

The table lists this clonotype with a few counts. CDR3 loop: CASRPHPLGNQPQHF. The CDR3 coding sequence is TGTGCCAGCAGACCGCACCCCCTGGGCAATCAGCCCCAGCATTTT. The chain employs TRBV6-5 and TRBJ1-5; D is unresolved. The CDR3 has 15 amino acids. Germline CDR1 MNHEY, CDR2 SVGAGI. The V end was cut by 6 bases, the J end by 2 bases, with 14 bases between.

This clonotype was seen ten or more times. The chain joins TRBV5-1 to TRBJ1-1, with D unclear. The germline V gene has CDR1 SGHRS and CDR2 YFSETQ. The CDR3 is 14 residues long. Trimming removed 0 bases from V and 1 base from J, with 7 bases in between. CDR3 in amino acids: CASSLVAGNTEAFF. The CDR3 nucleotides are TGCGCCAGCAGCTTGGTAGCGGGGAACACTGAAGCTTTCTTT.

The table lists this clonotype with many counts. V usage is TRBV6-2 or TRBV6-3 and J usage is TRBJ2-1; no definite D call. The V end lost 6 bases, the J end lost 11 bases, and 5 bases lay between the germline ends. Germline-derived CDR1 and CDR2 are MNHEY and SVGEGT. CDR3 length: 9 amino acids. For the CDR3, the DNA is TGTGCCAGCAGCGATCAGCAGTTCTTC. Protein product: CASSDQQFF.

The rearrangement uses TRBV3-1 and TRBJ2-3; D unclear. There are 13 residues in the CDR3. V was cut by 2 bases and J by 4 bases, with 7 bases left in between. The germline gives CDR1 LGHDT, CDR2 YNNKEL (reference sequence). Here the CDR3 reads CASSQSPPDTQYF. The CDR3 DNA is TGTGCCAGCAGCCAATCCCCACCAGATACGCAGTATTTT.

This clonotype appeared a few times. V and J are TRBV6-2 or TRBV6-3 and TRBJ1-1; the D is unclear. The CDR3 runs to 15 residues. Trimming took off 8 bases at V and 0 bases at J, with 16 bases between the two ends. Per the germline V gene, CDR1 is MNHEY and CDR2 is SVGEGT. The CDR3 reads CASLSGGPLNTEAFF. For the CDR3, the DNA is TGTGCCAGCCTCTCTGGAGGGCCCCTGAACACTGAAGCTTTCTTT.

This clonotype was seen once. This chain uses TRBV10-3 with TRBJ1-1; 10 bases are shared with TRBD1. The CDR3 is 13 amino acids. The trim removed 7 bases at V and 4 bases at J, leaving 3 bases unmatched. Germline CDR1 ENHRY, CDR2 SYGVKD. Written as DNA, the CDR3 is TGTGCCATCAAGGGACAGGGGCCCACTGAAGCTTTCTTT. It translates to CAIKGQGPTEAFF.

The V call is TRBV11-1, the J call TRBJ1-1, with a tentative D call TRBD1 (6 bases). The CDR3 contains 13 residues. CDR1 is SGHAT, CDR2 FQDESV, per germline (reference sequence). The ends were cut back, 2 bases at V and 3 bases at J, with 7 bases in the middle. CDR3: CASSLSGDTEAFF. CDR3 coding DNA: TGTGCCAGCAGCTTATCAGGGGACACTGAAGCTTTCTTT. Filled out from reference TRBV11-1 and TRBJ1-1, the complete variable domain reads EAEVAQSPRYKITEKSQAVAFWCDPISGHATLYWYRQILGQGPELLVQFQDESVVDDSQLPKDRFSAERLKGVDSTLKIQPAELGDSAMYLCASSLSGDTEAFFGQGTRLTVV.

This clonotype came up many times. This chain connects TRBV24-1 to TRBJ2-3, with D unclear. The CDR3 has 12 amino acids. Germline values: CDR1 KGHDR, CDR2 SFDVKD. Trimming removed 5 bases from V and 3 bases from J, with 5 bases in between. The CDR3 region has the DNA TGTGCCACCAGTGCCGTGACAGATACGCAGTATTTT. Protein product: CATSAVTDTQYF.

The rearrangement links TRBV11-2 to TRBJ2-7, with D possibly TRBD2 on 7 matching bases. The V and J ends lost 7 bases and 4 bases respectively, with 14 bases between them. CDR3 length equals 13 residues. The germline gives CDR1 SGHAT, CDR2 FQNNGV. The CDR3 reads CASNLGGGYEQYF. CDR3 DNA sequence: TGTGCCAGCAACCTAGGGGGAGGGTACGAGCAGTACTTC. Full variable domain (missing parts from reference TRBV11-2 and TRBJ2-7): EAGVAQSPRYKIIEKRQSVAFWCNPISGHATLYWYQQILGQGPKLLIQFQNNGVVDDSQLPKDRFSAERLKGVDSTLKIQPAKLEDSAVYLCASNLGGGYEQYFGPGTRLTVT.

This clonotype was seen ten or more times. The V and J genes are TRBV10-1 and TRBJ2-7; D gene uncertain. This CDR3 is built from 12 residues. The germline CDR1 and CDR2 sequences are WNHNN and SYGVQD (reference sequence). Between the trimmed V and J ends, which lost 3 bases and 3 bases, there was a span of 6 bases. DNA of the CDR3: TGCGCCAGCAGTGACGGAGTCTACGAGCAGTACTTC. Translating it yields CASSDGVYEQYF.

In its sample, this clonotype was seen a few times. The chain recombines TRBV5-1 with TRBJ1-6; D is unclear. The germline V and J ends were trimmed by 4 bases and 7 bases, with 15 bases remaining between them. The CDR3 length is 15 residues. Germline lookup yields CDR1 SGHRS and CDR2 YFSETQ. CDR3 protein: CASSTDGLKNSPLHF. CDR3 DNA: TGCGCCAGCAGCACGGACGGGCTCAAGAATTCACCCCTCCACTTT.

This rearrangement joins TRBV5-1 to TRBJ2-5, with 11 bases fitting TRBD1. Germline V gene data show CDR1 as SGHRS and CDR2 as YFSETQ. With V trimmed by 0 bases and J by 5 bases, 9 bases remained unmatched. The CDR3 sequence is 17 residues long. The CDR3 nucleotides are TGCGCCAGCAGCTTGGCCGCAGGACAGGGGGCCCTGGAGACCCAGTACTTC. Its protein is CASSLAAGQGALETQYF.

This clonotype was seen a handful of times. The V gene is TRBV7-3, the J gene TRBJ2-7; no definite D call. The CDR3 sequence is 13 residues long. Trimming removed 1 base from V and 0 bases from J, with 4 bases in between. The germline V gene encodes CDR1 SGHTA and CDR2 FQGTGA. CDR3 coding DNA: TGTGCCAGCAGCTTAAGTGGCTCCTACGAGCAGTACTTC. Its protein is CASSLSGSYEQYF.

This clonotype has a count of ten or more. The rearrangement links TRBV6-1 to TRBJ2-1, with D possibly matching TRBD2 (6 bases). Germline lookup yields CDR1 MNHNS and CDR2 SASEGT. CDR3 length: 14 amino acids. V dropped 1 base and J dropped 7 bases, with 11 bases sitting between them. The CDR3 loop is CASSEVLARNEQFF. DNA for the CDR3: TGTGCCAGCAGTGAAGTACTAGCACGTAATGAGCAGTTCTTC.

This clonotype has a count of ten or more. In DNA form, the CDR3 reads TGTGCCACCGACCGCGGGGGAGCTTACGAGCAGTACTTC. It translates to CATDRGGAYEQYF. The chain recombines TRBV6-6 with TRBJ2-7, with 7 bases identical to TRBD2. The V gene end was trimmed by 10 bases and the J gene end by 4 bases; junction bases not matched to a gene: 10. CDR1 and CDR2 from the germline V gene are MNHNY and SVGAGI (reference sequence). The CDR3 covers 13 residues.

At least ten counts were recorded for this clonotype. The rearrangement uses TRBV28 and TRBJ2-7, with 8 bases identical to TRBD1. The CDR3 consists of 17 residues. CDR1 and CDR2 from the germline V gene are MDHEN and SYDVKM. Trimming at V came to 3 bases and at J to 1 base, leaving 11 bases not matched to a gene. The CDR3 reads CASSLWETGEQSYEQYF. CDR3 nucleotides: TGTGCCAGCAGTTTGTGGGAGACAGGGGAGCAATCCTACGAGCAGTACTTC.

This clonotype has only a few counts. The chain links TRBV28 to TRBJ2-5; D possibly corresponds to TRBD2 (6 bases). The CDR3 contains 15 residues. Trimming pared 2 bases from V and 2 bases from J, leaving 12 bases between. Germline CDR1 is MDHEN and CDR2 is SYDVKM. The CDR3 DNA follows: TGTGCCAGCAGTTTACACGCGGGATTACAAGAGACCCAGTACTTC. The encoded protein is CASSLHAGLQETQYF.

This clonotype showed up just a few times. The rearrangement joins TRBV11-2 to TRBJ2-1; D uncertain. Per the germline V gene, CDR1 is SGHAT and CDR2 is FQNNGV. Trimming left V 1 base short and J 0 bases short, with 10 bases between. The CDR3 consists of 16 residues. CDR3 in DNA: TGTGCCAGCAGCTTAGGCCCTAGGGACTCCTACAATGAGCAGTTCTTC. Translation: CASSLGPRDSYNEQFF.

This clonotype appeared many times. V is TRBV6-2 or TRBV6-3 and J is TRBJ1-5, with a tentative D call TRBD1 (5 bases). Looked up from germline, CDR1 is MNHEY and CDR2 is SVGEGT. This CDR3 comprises 13 residues. V was trimmed by 7 bases and J by 11 bases, leaving 18 bases between them. CDR3 DNA: TGTGCCAGCACTACGACAGAGTATAGGTCCCAGCATTTT. Its protein product is CASTTTEYRSQHF.

The chain recombines TRBV3-1 with TRBJ2-1, with 9 bases aligning to TRBD1. This CDR3 is 14 amino acids long. Losses at the gene ends were 4 bases for V and 8 bases for J; bases not matched to a gene: 6. Germline assignment: CDR1 LGHDT and CDR2 YNNKEL (reference sequence). CDR3 loop: CASSLGQGSDEQFF. The CDR3 nucleotides are TGTGCCAGCAGCCTAGGACAGGGGAGCGATGAGCAGTTCTTC.

In this sample, this clonotype turned up many times. This chain uses TRBV5-1 with TRBJ2-1; 13 bases match TRBD2. The CDR3 loop spans 19 amino acids. The V and J ends lost 4 bases and 3 bases, in that order; junction bases with no gene match: 13. Germline CDR1 and CDR2: SGHRS and YFSETQ. The CDR3 DNA reads TGCGCCAGCAGCCTAGGACTAGCGGGAGAAAGCTTTAACTACAATGAGCAGTTCTTC. Its protein product is CASSLGLAGESFNYNEQFF.

This clonotype was recorded a few times. V is TRBV19 and J is TRBJ2-1; D unclear. The germline V gene has CDR1 LNHDA and CDR2 SQIVND (reference sequence). Trimming removed 7 bases at V and 10 bases at J, with 20 bases between. This CDR3 has 14 amino acids. This CDR3 is CASIEVWPNGEQFF. The CDR3 DNA sequence: TGTGCCAGTATAGAAGTCTGGCCCAACGGCGAGCAGTTCTTC.

On this clonotype itself: Mismatch with germline at one junction end may stem from a read error. The chain combines TRBV18 with TRBJ2-7, with D possibly matching TRBD1 (6 bases). Germline V gene sequence: CDR1 KGHSH, CDR2 LQKENI. This CDR3 has 12 amino acids. The CDR3 here is CASSPPGARPLF. The CDR3 nucleotides are TGTGCCAGCTCACCACCGGGGGCCCGACCACTTTTC.